Below are 26 T cell receptor beta chains sequenced from a single sample in a study of CD8 T cells in ankylosing spondylitis. TCRdb redid the calling of the 5' RACE reads with MiXCR, one entry per CDR3 protein. In the table there are 55,000 or so distinct CDR3 sequences, 6.5% to 9% of which are singletons. The sequenced material came from blood, either unsorted or a sorted T cell fraction (not recorded which). Receptors were obtained from a female donor with ankylosing spondylitis or in good health (not recorded which).

This clonotype was counted between two and nine times. The V gene is TRBV11-2, the J gene TRBJ2-3; 7 bases are shared with TRBD1. With 4 bases clipped from V and 1 base from J, the junction kept 8 bases outside the gene matches. The CDR3 has 16 residues. Germline V lookup: CDR1 SGHAT, CDR2 FQNNGV. CDR3 DNA: TGTGCCAGCAGCTCGACAGGGACAAGGGGCACAGATACGCAGTATTTT. This encodes CASSSTGTRGTDTQYF. Full variable domain (remainder filled in from reference TRBV11-2 and TRBJ2-3): EAGVAQSPRYKIIEKRQSVAFWCNPISGHATLYWYQQILGQGPKLLIQFQNNGVVDDSQLPKDRFSAERLKGVDSTLKIQPAKLEDSAVYLCASSSTGTRGTDTQYFGPGTRLTVL.

There are many counts of this clonotype. This chain joins TRBV2 and TRBJ2-5; D is possibly TRBD2 (5 bases). Looked up from germline, CDR1 is SNHLY and CDR2 is FYNNEI. The CDR3 has 15 residues. V gave up 4 bases and J gave up 7 bases, with 19 bases separating them. Here the CDR3 reads CASSARHSGGGTQYF. Here the CDR3 DNA reads TGTGCCAGCAGTGCCCGGCACTCTGGAGGTGGGACCCAGTACTTC.

The chain is built from TRBV28 and TRBJ2-7, with a possible D match to TRBD1 (5 bases). Trimming cost V 4 bases and J 5 bases, with 9 bases left between them. This CDR3 comprises 12 residues. CDR1 is MDHEN and CDR2 is SYDVKM in the germline V gene. CDR3 in amino acids: CASSWAGNEQYV. The CDR3 DNA reads TGTGCCAGCAGTTGGGCAGGGAACGAGCAGTACGTC.

This clonotype was detected many times. The V and J genes are TRBV4-2 and TRBJ1-2, with 8 bases fitting TRBD1. V lost 0 bases and J lost 7; bases outside the gene matches: 4. CDR1 and CDR2 from the germline V gene are LGHNA and YNFKEQ. The CDR3 spans 14 residues. The CDR3 DNA is TGTGCCAGCAGCCAAGAGACAGGGGTGGGTGGCTACACCTTC. Protein product: CASSQETGVGGYTF.

This clonotype has at least ten counts. The chain joins TRBV20-1 to TRBJ2-2; 8 bases are shared with TRBD2. CDR3 length: 17 residues. CDR1 and CDR2 from the germline V gene are DFQATT and SNEGSKA (reference sequence). V gave up 0 bases and J gave up 0 bases; unmatched junction bases: 6. The CDR3 here is CSARDPAGVPNTGELFF. The CDR3 nucleotides read TGCAGTGCTAGAGATCCAGCGGGGGTCCCGAACACCGGGGAGCTGTTTTTT.

This clonotype was found many times. The rearrangement uses TRBV6-8 and TRBJ1-2; no clear D gene. V was trimmed by 0 bases and J by 0 bases, leaving 23 bases between them. Per germline, CDR1 MNHGY and CDR2 SAAAGT. This CDR3 spans 20 amino acids. CDR3 protein: CASSYSYKQPAPPANYGYTF. In DNA, the CDR3 is TGTGCCAGCAGTTACTCGTATAAGCAACCCGCGCCACCTGCTAACTATGGCTACACCTTC.

This rearrangement joins TRBV7-8 to TRBJ1-6; D remains unclear. V lost 5 bases and J lost 10, with 18 bases in between. Germline V gene lookup returns CDR1 SGHVS and CDR2 FQNEAQ. The CDR3 consists of 15 residues. Written as DNA, the CDR3 is TGTGCCAGCAGCAATCTCCTGACGTATCGCTCACCCCTCCACTTT. It codes for CASSNLLTYRSPLHF.

This clonotype was counted at least ten times. The chain couples TRBV9 to TRBJ1-2, with D perhaps matching TRBD1 (6 bases). CDR3 length equals 16 residues. Germline V CDR1 and CDR2: SGDLS, YYNGEE. Trimming left V 3 bases short and J 3 bases short, with 18 bases between. CDR3 sequence (DNA): TGTGCCAGCAGCGAACACTCCAGGGGCCCCGACTATGGCTACACCTTC. It encodes CASSEHSRGPDYGYTF. Combining the CDR3 with reference TRBV9 and TRBJ1-2 gives the whole variable domain DSGVTQTPKHLITATGQRVTLRCSPRSGDLSVYWYQQSLDQGLQFLIQYYNGEERAKGNILERFSAQQFPDLHSELNLSSLELGDSALYFCASSEHSRGPDYGYTFGSGTRLTVV.

At least ten counts were recorded for this clonotype. The V call is TRBV7-2, the J call TRBJ2-3; 10 bases are shared with TRBD2. The V and J ends lost 4 bases and 11 bases, in that order; junction bases with no gene match: 3. Germline V gene lookup returns CDR1 SGHTA and CDR2 FQGNSA. CDR3 length equals 12 residues. The CDR3 here is CASSSLAGVQYF. CDR3 nucleotide sequence: TGTGCCAGCAGCTCCCTAGCGGGGGTGCAGTATTTT.

This clonotype has a count of ten or more. The chain combines TRBV10-3 with TRBJ2-5; 9 bases map to TRBD1. The germline CDR1 and CDR2 sequences are ENHRY and SYGVKD. Trimming took 2 bases from V and 5 from J; bases not matched to a gene: 6. The CDR3 sequence is 15 residues long. CDR3 nucleotides: TGTGCCATCAGTGAGACAGGGGGCCTTTTTGAGACCCAGTACTTC. This encodes CAISETGGLFETQYF.

This clonotype was observed at least ten times. V gene TRBV7-9 combines with J gene TRBJ1-1; 8 bases fit TRBD1. Losses at the gene ends were 5 bases for V and 9 bases for J; bases not matched to a gene: 11. The CDR3 is 14 amino acids. Germline values: CDR1 SEHNR, CDR2 FQNEAQ (reference sequence). The DNA of the CDR3 is TGTGCCAGCAGCCCCACTGGACAGGGAAGTAAAGCTTTCTTT. Encoded protein: CASSPTGQGSKAFF. Complete variable domain (other parts from reference TRBV7-9 and TRBJ1-1): DTGVSQNPRHKITKRGQNVTFRCDPISEHNRLYWYRQTLGQGPEFLTYFQNEAQLEKSRLLSDRFSAERPKGSFSTLEIQRTEQGDSAMYLCASSPTGQGSKAFFGQGTRLTVV.

This clonotype was seen repeatedly, ten times or more. The V gene is TRBV5-1, the J gene TRBJ1-2; 7 nucleotides agree with TRBD1. Germline V gene sequence: CDR1 SGHRS, CDR2 YFSETQ. The CDR3 extends over 14 amino acids. J lost 4 bases, V lost 3 bases, and 6 bases had no gene match. The DNA for the CDR3 is TGCGCCAGCAGCTCGGGGACAGATGCCTATGGCTACACCTTC. Amino acid sequence: CASSSGTDAYGYTF.

This clonotype was recorded many times. Mismatch with germline at one junction end may stem from a read error. CDR3 sequence reads: CSSSGTGSRSIF. CDR3 nucleotide sequence: TGCAGTTCATCCGGGACAGGATCCCGATCTATCTTC. The chain recombines TRBV20-1 with TRBJ2-1, with TRBD1 matching 8 bases. This CDR3 is 12 amino acids long. Germline V gives CDR1 DFQATT, CDR2 SNEGSKA (reference sequence).

In this sample, this clonotype turned up many times. The V gene is TRBV5-5, the J gene TRBJ2-7; no reliable D call. Trimming pared 2 bases from V and 1 base from J, leaving 10 bases between. From germline, CDR1 is SGHKS and CDR2 YYEKEE (reference sequence). This CDR3 has 14 residues. CDR3 amino acids: CASSLSFNSYEQYV. The CDR3, as DNA: TGTGCCAGCAGCTTATCCTTCAATTCCTACGAGCAGTACGTC.

This clonotype was counted ten times or more. The chain combines TRBV12-3 or TRBV12-4 with TRBJ1-5; 7 positions match TRBD1. The junction had 5 bases not matched to a gene; V was cut back by 6 bases and J by 0 bases. The CDR3 is 15 amino acids. The CDR3 bases are TGTGCCAGCAGCCCGACAGGGAGTAGCAATCAGCCCCAGCATTTT. Amino acid sequence: CASSPTGSSNQPQHF.

This clonotype has at least ten counts. The chain has TRBV15 and TRBJ2-1; 7 nucleotides agree with TRBD1. J gave up 8 bases and V 4 bases, and 11 bases lay outside the gene matches. The CDR3 sequence is 15 residues long. Germline V gives CDR1 LNHNV, CDR2 YYDKDF (reference sequence). CDR3 loop: CATSTWTGSLDEQFF. The CDR3 coding sequence is TGTGCCACCAGCACCTGGACAGGCTCTTTGGATGAGCAGTTCTTC.

The chain combines TRBV30 with TRBJ1-2; weak D call: TRBD1 (6 bases). Trimming cost V 2 bases and J 4 bases, with 17 bases left between them. The CDR3 is 15 amino acids. CDR1 and CDR2 from the germline V gene are GTSNPN and SVGIG (reference sequence). The CDR3 nucleotides are TGTGCCTGGAGTAGACCGACAGGAAGGGTCTATGGCTACACCTTC. It encodes CAWSRPTGRVYGYTF.

The chain employs TRBV7-9 and TRBJ2-1; D might be TRBD2 (6 bases). The CDR3 contains 13 residues. V gave up 4 bases and J gave up 4 bases, with 8 bases separating them. Per the germline V gene, CDR1 is SEHNR and CDR2 is FQNEAQ (reference sequence). The CDR3 loop reads CASSYREYNEQFF. Here the CDR3 DNA reads TGTGCCAGCAGCTACCGGGAGTACAATGAGCAGTTCTTC.

This clonotype was seen at least ten times. The rearrangement links TRBV4-3 to TRBJ1-1; the D gene is possibly TRBD1 (6 bases). Germline V CDR1 and CDR2: LGHNA, YSLEER. The CDR3 consists of 14 residues. Trimming took 4 bases from V and 1 from J, leaving 10 bases between them. CDR3 bases: TGCGCCAGCAGCCGTCTAGGGGGGAACACTGAAGCTTTCTTT. Translated, it gives CASSRLGGNTEAFF.

This clonotype was recorded many times. V usage is TRBV7-2 and J usage is TRBJ2-7; D is possibly TRBD1 (5 bases). The CDR3 totals 12 residues. In germline, CDR1 is SGHTA, CDR2 FQGNSA. Trimming removed 5 bases from V and 5 bases from J, with 10 bases in between. CDR3 sequence reads: CASSIRGHEQYF. CDR3 in DNA: TGTGCCAGCAGCATTAGGGGCCACGAGCAGTACTTC.

The chain combines TRBV11-3 with TRBJ1-6; D possibly corresponds to TRBD1 (5 bases). The CDR3 spans 11 residues. The germline gives CDR1 SGHNT, CDR2 YENEEA. V gave up 6 bases and J gave up 14 bases, with 11 bases separating them. The DNA for the CDR3 is TGTGCCAGCAGTGGCCGGGACGCCCTCCACTTT. This gives the protein CASSGRDALHF.

This clonotype was detected only a few times. The chain recombines TRBV7-2 with TRBJ1-4, with TRBD1 as a possible D gene (5 bases). There are 15 residues in the CDR3. V gave up 3 bases and J gave up 8 bases, with 16 bases separating them. The germline V gene encodes CDR1 SGHTA and CDR2 FQGNSA. CDR3 nucleotide sequence: TGTGCCAGCAGCTTGGGGGTATTGACAGTCGAAAAACTGTTTTTT. Amino acid sequence: CASSLGVLTVEKLFF.

This clonotype was recorded at least ten times. The chain uses TRBV12-3 or TRBV12-4 and TRBJ2-6; 12 bases agree with TRBD2. Trimming at V came to 5 bases and at J to 4 bases, leaving 6 bases not matched to a gene. CDR3 length equals 17 residues. CDR3 in DNA: TGTGCCAGCAGTATGCTAGCGGGGGGGCTCGGGGCCAACGTCCTGACTTTC. As protein: CASSMLAGGLGANVLTF.

The V gene is TRBV7-2, the J gene TRBJ2-1; the D gene is possibly TRBD1 (5 bases). The germline CDR1 and CDR2 sequences are SGHTA and FQGNSA. The CDR3 covers 13 residues. V was pared by 5 bases and J by 4 bases, with 9 bases between. CDR3 nucleotide sequence: TGTGCCAGCAGCCGACAGACGTACAATGAGCAGTTCTTC. It codes for CASSRQTYNEQFF.

This clonotype was observed many times. This chain joins TRBV5-1 and TRBJ2-2; D is uncertain. Per germline, CDR1 SGHRS and CDR2 YFSETQ. The V gene lost 1 base and the J gene lost 0 bases, with 7 bases spanning the gap. CDR3 length equals 15 residues. The CDR3 bases are TGCGCCAGCAGCTTGAGACCTTCGAACACCGGGGAGCTGTTTTTT. Protein sequence: CASSLRPSNTGELFF.

In its sample, this clonotype was seen many times. The chain links TRBV12-3 or TRBV12-4 to TRBJ1-1; the D gene is possibly TRBD1 (6 bases). The CDR3 loop spans 13 amino acids. Trimming cost V 6 bases and J 1 base, with 9 bases left between them. Here the CDR3 reads CASRSTGNTEAFF. The CDR3 DNA reads as TGTGCCAGCAGGTCGACAGGGAACACTGAAGCTTTCTTT.